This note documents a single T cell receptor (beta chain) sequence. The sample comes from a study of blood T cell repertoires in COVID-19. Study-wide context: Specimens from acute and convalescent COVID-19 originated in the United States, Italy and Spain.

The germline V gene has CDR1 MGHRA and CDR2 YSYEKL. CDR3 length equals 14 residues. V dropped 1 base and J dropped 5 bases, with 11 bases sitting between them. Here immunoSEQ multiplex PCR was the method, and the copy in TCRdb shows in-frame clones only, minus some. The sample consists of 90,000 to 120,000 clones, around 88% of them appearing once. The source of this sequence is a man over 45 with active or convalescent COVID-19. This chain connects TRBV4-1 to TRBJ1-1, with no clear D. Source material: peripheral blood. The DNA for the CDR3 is TGCGCCAGCAGCCAAGGTAGATTCGCTACTGAAGCTTTCTTT. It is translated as CASSQGRFATEAFF.